This T cell receptor beta chain derives from a study of T cell clones after liver transplantation. Overall study: TCRbeta sequencing after a pre-transplant mixed lymphocyte reaction identified graft-donor-reactive clones, later tracked in post-transplant blood. Without induction therapy, subjects received standard immunosuppression until 12-24 months post-transplant. Study results and limitations: Conclusions were preliminary, with small, heterogeneous patient groups. Rather than being deleted, graft donor-reactive T cells may have moved into the graft.

With regard to this clone: Its cognate antigen is unknown.

TCRdb's table, derived via immunoSEQ multiplex PCR, lists solely in-frame clones and lacks some. The data contain more than 95,000 clones, 84% of them singletons. With 4 bases removed from V and 7 bases from J, the gap between germline ends came to 11 bases. This CDR3 comprises 13 residues. Germline V gene lookup returns CDR1 SGHTA and CDR2 FQGNSA. The chain employs TRBV7-2 and TRBJ2-1; TRBD2 is a possible D gene (6 bases). The sequences come from CD4+ T cells from blood, collected approximately 45 months after liver transplant. The sequence derives from a human patient who received a liver transplant. Among the T cells, some may be from the graft donor. The CDR3 region is CASSSWDLNEQFF. The DNA of the CDR3 is TGTGCCAGCAGCTCCTGGGACTTAAATGAGCAGTTCTTC.